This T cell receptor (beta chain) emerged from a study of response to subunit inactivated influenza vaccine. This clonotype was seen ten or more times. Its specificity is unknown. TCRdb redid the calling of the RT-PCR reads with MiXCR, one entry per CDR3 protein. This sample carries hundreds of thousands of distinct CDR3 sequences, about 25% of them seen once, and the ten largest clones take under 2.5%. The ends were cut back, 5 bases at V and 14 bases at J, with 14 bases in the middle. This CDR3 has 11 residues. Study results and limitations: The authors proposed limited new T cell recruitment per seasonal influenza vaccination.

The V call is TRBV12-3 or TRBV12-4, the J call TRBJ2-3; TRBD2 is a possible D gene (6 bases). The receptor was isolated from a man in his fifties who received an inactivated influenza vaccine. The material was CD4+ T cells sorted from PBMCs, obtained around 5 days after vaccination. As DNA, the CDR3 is TGTGCCAGCAGTACGCGGGACCTCCCGTATTTT. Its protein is CASSTRDLPYF.